The 27 T cell receptor beta chains given below trace back to one sample, sequenced in a study of blood T cells in healthy people across ages. Alongside a J-beta primer mix, a sample-barcoded 5' primer served in a second PCR lasting roughly 6 to 11 cycles. TCRdb re-analysed the 5' RACE reads in MiXCR, keeping a single row per CDR3 protein. The data show around 870,000 distinct CDR3 sequences, 29% seen once. Sequencing was performed on blood. These receptors were obtained from an elderly woman in good health.

This clonotype was seen ten or more times. This rearrangement joins TRBV7-9 to TRBJ1-4, with TRBD1 matching over 11 bases. V trimming: 6 bases; J trimming: 7 bases; junction bases outside the gene matches: 4. Germline lookup yields CDR1 SEHNR and CDR2 FQNEAQ (reference sequence). The CDR3 has 14 amino acids. CDR3 in DNA: TGTGCCAGCAGTCCCGGGACAGGGGGTGAAAAACTGTTTTTT. As protein: CASSPGTGGEKLFF.

About this clonotype: This sequence may be a read error, since a much larger clone differs from it by one base. V and J are TRBV5-1 and TRBJ2-1, with 7 bases aligning to TRBD2. CDR1 and CDR2 (germline): SGHRS, YFSETQ. This CDR3 is 15 amino acids long. The CDR3 nucleotides are TGCGCCAGCAACTTGGGAGGGGCCTCGGGCCATGAGCAGTTCTTC. This encodes CASNLGGASGHEQFF.

Turning to this clonotype: The conserved phenylalanine or tryptophan normally closing the CDR3 is absent here, so this likely arose from a read error. This chain connects TRBV5-1 to TRBJ1-6, with 8 bases matching TRBD1. In germline, CDR1 is SGHRS, CDR2 YFSETQ. The CDR3 loop spans 15 amino acids. CDR3 nucleotides: TGCACCAGCAGCTTACAAGCCAACAGGGGGTCACCCCTCCACGTT. Protein: CTSSLQANRGSPLHV.

As concerns this clonotype: A much bigger clone sits one base away, suggesting this may be a read error. The V gene is TRBV29-1, the J gene TRBJ2-1, with 9 bases identical to TRBD2. Germline lookup yields CDR1 SQVTM and CDR2 ANQGSEA. The CDR3 length is 13 residues. In nucleotides, the CDR3 is TGCAGCGGTGAACGGCGGGGGGGGACAGAGCAGTTCTTC. This translates into CSGERRGGTEQFF.

The chain couples TRBV4-2 to TRBJ1-4, with TRBD1 as a possible D gene (5 bases). V was clipped by 6 bases and J by 3 bases, with 14 bases between them. This CDR3 contains 15 residues. Germline values: CDR1 LGHNA, CDR2 YNFKEQ. The CDR3 bases are TGTGCCAGCAGTGGCACGGGGGGGTCTAATGAAAAACTGTTTTTT. This sequence encodes CASSGTGGSNEKLFF.

This chain connects TRBV14 to TRBJ2-1; D may be TRBD1 or TRBD2 (6 bases each). V gave up 0 bases and J gave up 6 bases, with 18 bases separating them. The CDR3 extends over 17 amino acids. From germline, CDR1 is SGHDN and CDR2 FVKESK. The CDR3 spells CASSQDWGALKINEQFF. CDR3 nucleotides: TGTGCCAGCAGCCAAGATTGGGGGGCCCTGAAGATCAATGAGCAGTTCTTC.

This chain connects TRBV19 to TRBJ2-3, with TRBD1 as a possible D gene (6 bases). Trimming removed 7 bases at V and 2 bases at J, with 13 bases between. Germline loops: CDR1 LNHDA, CDR2 SQIVND (reference sequence). The CDR3 runs 14 residues. The chain's CDR3 is CASTNYRDTDTQYF. CDR3 nucleotide sequence: TGTGCCAGTACCAATTACAGGGACACAGATACGCAGTATTTT.

The V gene is TRBV7-9, the J gene TRBJ1-1; possible D gene TRBD1, 6 bases. The CDR3 is 15 residues long. Germline V gene sequence: CDR1 SEHNR, CDR2 FQNEAQ (reference sequence). Trimming took 5 bases from V and 0 from J, leaving 13 bases between them. The CDR3 DNA reads as TGTGCCAGCAGCCGCGTCGAGGGGGTGAACACTGAAGCTTTCTTT. Its protein product is CASSRVEGVNTEAFF.

In its sample, this clonotype was seen many times. The genes are TRBV18 and TRBJ2-1, with 12 bases identical to TRBD2. J gave up 4 bases and V 4 bases, and 5 bases lay outside the gene matches. CDR3 length equals 16 residues. Looked up from germline, CDR1 is KGHSH and CDR2 is LQKENI. The CDR3 spells CASSRRTSGDYNEQFF. The CDR3 region has the DNA TGTGCCAGCTCACGACGGACTAGCGGGGATTACAATGAGCAGTTCTTC.

This clonotype appeared many times. This chain joins TRBV29-1 and TRBJ2-1; TRBD2 might be the D (5 bases). V lost 6 bases and J lost 7, with 13 bases in between. This CDR3 is built from 12 residues. Germline V lookup: CDR1 SQVTM, CDR2 ANQGSEA. The CDR3 spells CSVARGGNEQFF. The CDR3 DNA follows: TGCAGCGTCGCCCGGGGTGGGAATGAGCAGTTCTTC.

This clonotype was picked up a small number of times. A much larger clonotype is one base distant, so this may be a read error. This chain uses TRBV12-3 or TRBV12-4 with TRBJ1-2; the D is unclear. The CDR3 runs to 11 residues. For the CDR3, the DNA is TGTGCCGGCAGTTTTGGAAGCGGCTACACCTTC. Its translation is CAGSFGSGYTF.

As to this clonotype: One base away lies a much larger clone, so this may be a sequencing read error. The rearrangement links TRBV15 to TRBJ2-1; 7 bases are a match to TRBD2. V was pared by 4 bases and J by 9 bases, with 9 bases of the junction left unmatched. This CDR3 is 14 amino acids long. Germline-derived CDR1 and CDR2 are LNHNV and YYDKDF (reference sequence). The DNA of the CDR3 is TGTGCCACCAGCAACCTGGGGGGGTGGGTTGAGCAGTTCTTC. This codes for CATSNLGGWVEQFF.

Ten or more counts support this clonotype. The chain recombines TRBV14 with TRBJ2-4, with D unclear. From germline, CDR1 is SGHDN and CDR2 FVKESK. V gave up 0 bases and J gave up 2 bases, with 5 bases separating them. The CDR3 totals 14 residues. DNA of the CDR3: TGTGCCAGCAGCCAAGATGAGACCAAAAACATTCAGTACTTC. As protein: CASSQDETKNIQYF.

This clonotype was counted many times. The chain is built from TRBV4-3 and TRBJ1-2; 9 bases are shared with TRBD1. Trimming cost V 4 bases and J 4 bases; bases outside gene matches: 4. The CDR3 has 14 amino acids. Germline-derived CDR1 and CDR2 are LGHNA and YSLEER. CDR3 in amino acids: CASSPLTGGYGYTF. CDR3 sequence (DNA): TGCGCCAGCAGCCCGCTGACAGGGGGCTATGGCTACACCTTC.

The chain links TRBV5-1 to TRBJ2-1; maybe TRBD1 (5 bases). The assigned J gene may be wrong: the sequence end matches TRBJ2-7 better. The V gene's germline CDR1 is SGHRS and CDR2 YFSETQ. There are 17 residues in the CDR3. Here the CDR3 reads CASSRVKQDRSYNEQYV. The CDR3, as DNA: TGCGCCAGCAGCCGGGTCAAACAGGATCGCTCCTACAATGAGCAGTACGTC.

Details on this clonotype: This could be a read error, since a much larger clone is one nucleotide away. The V and J genes are TRBV20-1 and TRBJ2-7; the D is unclear. Germline values: CDR1 DFQATT, CDR2 SNEGSKA (reference sequence). The CDR3 is 15 amino acids. The V end lost 2 bases, the J end lost 1 base, and 15 bases lay between the germline ends. The CDR3 protein is CSARLVGVRSYEQYF. The CDR3 DNA reads TGCAGTGCTAGACTAGTGGGTGTGCGATCCTACGAGCAGTACTTC.

This clonotype was observed many times. The chain carries TRBV20-1 and TRBJ2-1; 7 positions agree with TRBD2. The germline CDR1 and CDR2 sequences are DFQATT and SNEGSKA (reference sequence). This CDR3 has 14 amino acids. V trimming: 2 bases; J trimming: 3 bases; junction bases outside the gene matches: 4. CDR3 in amino acids: CSARWGGVYNEQFF. The CDR3, as DNA: TGCAGTGCTAGATGGGGGGGGGTCTACAATGAGCAGTTCTTC.

With respect to this clonotype: One end of the junction varies from germline; a read error may be responsible. The chain has TRBV7-2 and TRBJ2-3; a weak D match, TRBD2 (7 bases). CDR1 is SGHTA and CDR2 is FQGNSA in the germline V gene. The CDR3 is 15 amino acids. CDR3 DNA: TGTGCCAGCAGCGGGGGGGCCCTTTGTACAGATATGCAGTATTTT. It encodes CASSGGALCTDMQYF.

This clonotype was counted many times. The chain couples TRBV3-1 to TRBJ2-5, with TRBD1 matching over 7 bases. The CDR3 is made up of 13 amino acids. The V segment lost 4 bases and the J segment 2 bases; nucleotides outside the gene matches: 1. Germline-derived CDR1 and CDR2 are LGHDT and YNNKEL (reference sequence). CDR3 amino acids: CASSPTGQETQYF. In DNA, the CDR3 is TGTGCCAGCAGCCCGACAGGGCAAGAGACCCAGTACTTC.

J is TRBJ1-1 and V is TRBV10-2, with a tentative D call TRBD1 (6 bases). The CDR3 covers 13 residues. V was cut by 2 bases and J by 9 bases, with 13 bases left in between. The germline V gene encodes CDR1 WSHSY and CDR2 SAAADI. CDR3 amino acids: CASSEPADSQAFF. As DNA, the CDR3 is TGCGCCAGCAGTGAGCCCGCGGACAGCCAAGCTTTCTTT.

This clonotype showed up many times. The chain has TRBV27 and TRBJ2-1; D perhaps matches TRBD1 (5 bases). Looked up from germline, CDR1 is MNHEY and CDR2 is SMNVEV (reference sequence). V gave up 4 bases and J gave up 4 bases, with 11 bases separating them. The CDR3 is 14 residues long. The CDR3 DNA is TGTGCCAGCAGTTGGTCAGGGATATACAATGAGCAGTTCTTC. It codes for CASSWSGIYNEQFF.

There are many counts of this clonotype. The chain employs TRBV6-2 or TRBV6-3 and TRBJ1-2, with D possibly being TRBD1 (6 bases). This CDR3 contains 13 residues. With 4 bases removed from V and 1 base from J, the gap between germline ends came to 7 bases. Germline V lookup: CDR1 MNHEY, CDR2 SVGEGT. CDR3 sequence: CASSWGHNYGYTF. The CDR3 DNA follows: TGTGCCAGCAGTTGGGGGCATAACTATGGCTACACCTTC.

This clonotype was observed many times. This chain joins TRBV7-9 and TRBJ2-7; 7 nucleotides agree with TRBD2. Germline-derived CDR1 and CDR2 are SEHNR and FQNEAQ (reference sequence). The CDR3 loop spans 12 amino acids. V trimming: 5 bases; J trimming: 6 bases; junction bases outside the gene matches: 4. In nucleotides, the CDR3 is TGTGCCAGCAGCGCAAGGGAGGGCGAGCAGTACTTC. It translates to CASSAREGEQYF.

This clonotype was detected ten times or more. V usage is TRBV6-2 or TRBV6-3 and J usage is TRBJ2-1; TRBD1 aligns across 9 bases. CDR1 is MNHEY and CDR2 is SVGEGT in the germline V gene. V lost 5 bases to trimming and J lost 6 bases; unmatched junction nucleotides: 8. This CDR3 is built from 15 residues. The CDR3: CASSAPGTGSNEQFF. The CDR3 DNA reads as TGTGCCAGCAGTGCCCCCGGGACAGGGAGCAATGAGCAGTTCTTC.

The V call is TRBV5-1, the J call TRBJ1-1, with 7 nucleotides matching TRBD1. There are 15 residues in the CDR3. The V segment lost 4 bases and the J segment 4 bases; nucleotides outside the gene matches: 10. The germline gives CDR1 SGHRS, CDR2 YFSETQ. CDR3: CASSLSGGQGTEAFF. The CDR3 DNA reads TGCGCCAGCAGCCTGTCAGGGGGGCAGGGCACTGAAGCTTTCTTT.

CDR3: CASSSISVTARETQYF. CDR3 in DNA: TGTGCCAGCAGTTCTATATCCGTGACAGCCCGAGAGACCCAGTACTTC. J is TRBJ2-5 and V is TRBV27; D perhaps matches TRBD1 (5 bases). V gave up 4 bases and J gave up 4 bases, with 19 bases separating them. CDR1 and CDR2 (germline): MNHEY, SMNVEV (reference sequence). This CDR3 region has 16 residues.

In this sample, this clonotype turned up many times. The rearrangement links TRBV20-1 to TRBJ2-1; 8 bases map to TRBD2. The germline V gene has CDR1 DFQATT and CDR2 SNEGSKA (reference sequence). The CDR3 runs 16 residues. V shed 5 bases and J 0 bases; nucleotides not matched to a gene: 9. CDR3 protein: CSAVDAGGSSYNEQFF. For the CDR3, the DNA is TGCAGTGCTGTAGATGCGGGGGGAAGCTCCTACAATGAGCAGTTCTTC.